Listed below are T cell receptor beta chains from one sample, sequenced in a study of cytomegalovirus exposure and HLA in healthy donors. Produced via immunoSEQ multiplex PCR; TCRdb's table is partial and in-frame only. The sample yields around 300,000 clones, around 66% seen once. Source material: PBMCs. Receptors originate from a female donor in good health and CMV-seronegative. CDR3s include the opening cysteine and the closing phenylalanine or tryptophan. Fields, in order: CDR3 protein, J gene, V gene.

CDR3: CASSLRQGRYTF
J: TRBJ1-2
V: TRBV7-9

CDR3: CASSPDNQETQYF
J: TRBJ2-5
V: TRBV5-1

CDR3: CASSPIGGYEQYF
J: -
V: TRBV7-8

CDR3: CASSPWTKLSYNEQFF
J: TRBJ2-1
V: TRBV5-6

CDR3: CASSHRLAGPYEQYF
J: TRBJ2-7
V: TRBV23-1

CDR3: CSWGGGDTQYF
J: TRBJ2-3
V: TRBV7-9

CDR3: CASSWQGLQETQYF
J: TRBJ2-5
V: TRBV5-1

CDR3: CASSQVSTGTGGRREAFF
J: TRBJ1-1
V: TRBV4-2

CDR3: CSLQLNYGYTF
J: TRBJ1-2
V: TRBV20-1

CDR3: CASSESLSGLAKNIQYF
J: TRBJ2-4
V: TRBV10-2

CDR3: CASSVGGEGTQYF
J: TRBJ2-3
V: TRBV9

CDR3: CASSPQGRGADTQYF
J: TRBJ2-3
V: TRBV7-3

CDR3: CASSWDRVGGTEAFF
J: TRBJ1-1
V: TRBV5-1

CDR3: CASSLGLAGVTSTDTQYF
J: TRBJ2-3
V: TRBV13

CDR3: CASSGGTGTVETQYF
J: TRBJ2-5
V: TRBV9

CDR3: CASRGDQTSYEQYF
J: -
V: TRBV2

CDR3: CASSLSPARVSGTSGSWDYEQYF
J: TRBJ2-7
V: TRBV13

CDR3: CASSDLKGFNQPQHF
J: TRBJ1-5
V: TRBV10-2

CDR3: CASSPGTGDEQFF
J: TRBJ2-1
V: TRBV18

CDR3: CASSYVGLSPYEQYF
J: TRBJ2-7
V: TRBV6-5

CDR3: CATASGARFYEQYF
J: TRBJ2-7
V: TRBV6-5

CDR3: CASSDPTGPDYGYTF
J: TRBJ1-2
V: TRBV25-1

CDR3: CASSPIGNFSVNTEAFF
J: TRBJ1-1
V: TRBV14

CDR3: CAWSVRQGRINEQFF
J: TRBJ2-1
V: TRBV30

CDR3: CASSLGAQGGWPNTEAFF
J: TRBJ1-1
V: TRBV28

CDR3: CASSGDNSYEQYF
J: TRBJ2-7
V: TRBV5-1

CDR3: CASSLSGDRSLYEQYF
J: TRBJ2-7
V: TRBV5-1

CDR3: CSSSSGLAGVQPYEQYF
J: TRBJ2-7
V: TRBV7-9

CDR3: CASSLGLAGARDEQFF
J: TRBJ2-1
V: TRBV5-6

CDR3: CASSPQRTGELFF
J: TRBJ2-2
V: TRBV7-3

CDR3: CASSARVGEQYF
J: TRBJ2-7
V: TRBV6-1

CDR3: CASSQPGEHETQYF
J: TRBJ2-5
V: TRBV4-2

CDR3: CASRIPGPGYEQYF
J: TRBJ2-7
V: TRBV6-5

CDR3: CASSLYRAVPYEQYF
J: TRBJ2-7
V: TRBV6-5

CDR3: CASSVLASEQYF
J: TRBJ2-7
V: TRBV6-1

CDR3: CSVPLAGQETQYF
J: TRBJ2-5
V: TRBV29-1

CDR3: CASSQDSGGPTGELFF
J: TRBJ2-2
V: TRBV4-1

CDR3: CASSLVSANEQFF
J: TRBJ2-1
V: TRBV5-4

CDR3: CASSLGPGGQGTEAFF
J: TRBJ1-1
V: TRBV11-3

CDR3: CASSVGVFTDTQYF
J: TRBJ2-3
V: TRBV9

CDR3: CASSKGLDQETQYF
J: TRBJ2-5
V: TRBV5-1

CDR3: CASSGNSRGRDGYTF
J: TRBJ1-2
V: TRBV11-3

CDR3: CASNGGPHEQYF
J: TRBJ2-7
V: TRBV28

CDR3: CASSVGGGRADEQYF
J: TRBJ2-7
V: TRBV9

CDR3: CASSPSGRGTDTQYF
J: TRBJ2-3
V: TRBV5-6

CDR3: CASSLAVQDTQYF
J: TRBJ2-3
V: TRBV7-6

CDR3: CASSIGVNSGANVLTF
J: TRBJ2-6
V: TRBV19

CDR3: CASSPPGQENSPLHF
J: TRBJ1-6
V: TRBV7-2

CDR3: CASSTGTGETVGELFF
J: TRBJ2-2
V: TRBV5-4

CDR3: CASSISGASYEQYF
J: -
V: TRBV19

CDR3: CASSLARLHHTPSYEQYF
J: -
V: TRBV5-1

CDR3: CASSPITQGVTYEQYF
J: TRBJ2-7
V: TRBV27

CDR3: CASSVGQGNQPQHF
J: TRBJ1-5
V: TRBV9

CDR3: CASSVLAGEYEQYF
J: TRBJ2-7
V: TRBV27

CDR3: CASSPKGLGLVYEQYF
J: TRBJ2-7
V: TRBV18

CDR3: CSSRVSNTGELFF
J: TRBJ2-2
V: TRBV7-9